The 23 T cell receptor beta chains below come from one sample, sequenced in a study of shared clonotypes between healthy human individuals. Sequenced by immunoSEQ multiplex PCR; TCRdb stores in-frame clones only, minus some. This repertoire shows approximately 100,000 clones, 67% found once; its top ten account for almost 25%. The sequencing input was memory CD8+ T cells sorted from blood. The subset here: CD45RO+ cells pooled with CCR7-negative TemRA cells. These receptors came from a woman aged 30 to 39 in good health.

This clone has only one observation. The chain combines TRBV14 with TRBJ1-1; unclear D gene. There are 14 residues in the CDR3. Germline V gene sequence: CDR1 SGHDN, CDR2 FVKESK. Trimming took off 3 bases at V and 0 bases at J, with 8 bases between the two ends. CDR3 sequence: CASSQLGMNTEAFF. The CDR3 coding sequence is TGTGCCAGCAGCCAGTTGGGGATGAACACTGAAGCTTTCTTT.

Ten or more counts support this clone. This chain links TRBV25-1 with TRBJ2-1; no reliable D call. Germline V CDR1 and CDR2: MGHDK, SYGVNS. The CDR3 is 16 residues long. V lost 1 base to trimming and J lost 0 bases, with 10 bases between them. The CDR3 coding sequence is TGTGCCAGCAGTGAATCCCGGGCTAGCTCCTACAATGAGCAGTTCTTC. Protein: CASSESRASSYNEQFF. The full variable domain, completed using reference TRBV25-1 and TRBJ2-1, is EADIYQTPRYLVIGTGKKITLECSQTMGHDKMYWYQQDPGMELHLIHYSYGVNSTEKGDLSSESTVSRIRTEHFPLTLESARPSHTSQYLCASSESRASSYNEQFFGPGTRLTVL.

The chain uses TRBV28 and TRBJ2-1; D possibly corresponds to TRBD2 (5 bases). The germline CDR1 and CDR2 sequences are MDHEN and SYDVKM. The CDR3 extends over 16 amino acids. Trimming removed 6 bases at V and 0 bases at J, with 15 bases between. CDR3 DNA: TGTGCCAGCAGGGCCGAGAGGGTAAGCTCCTACAATGAGCAGTTCTTC. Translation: CASRAERVSSYNEQFF.

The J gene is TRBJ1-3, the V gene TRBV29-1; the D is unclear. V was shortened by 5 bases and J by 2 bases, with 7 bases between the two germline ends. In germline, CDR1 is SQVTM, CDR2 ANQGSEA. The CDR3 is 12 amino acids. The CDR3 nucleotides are TGCAGCGTTAGTCTACCTGGAAACACCATATATTTT. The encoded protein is CSVSLPGNTIYF.

The DNA of the CDR3 is TGTGCCAGCAGCCCGGGGACAGGTGGGACTGAAGCTTTCTTT. Translating gives CASSPGTGGTEAFF. The rearrangement uses TRBV7-2 and TRBJ1-1, with 8 bases that match TRBD1. Looked up from germline, CDR1 is SGHTA and CDR2 is FQGNSA. The CDR3 contains 14 residues. V was clipped by 5 bases and J by 5 bases; unmatched bases: 7.

CDR3 nucleotides: TGTGCCAGCAGCCCCCCGGACTCTACAGATACGCAGTATTTT. It translates to CASSPPDSTDTQYF. This chain joins TRBV7-2 and TRBJ2-3; TRBD2 is a possible D gene (5 bases). V was clipped by 5 bases and J by 3 bases, with 12 bases between them. CDR1 is SGHTA, CDR2 FQGNSA, per germline. This CDR3 is built from 14 residues.

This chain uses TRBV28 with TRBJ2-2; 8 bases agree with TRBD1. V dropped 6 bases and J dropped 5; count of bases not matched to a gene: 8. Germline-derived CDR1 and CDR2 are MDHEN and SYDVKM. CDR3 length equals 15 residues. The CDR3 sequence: CASSPRQGLTGELFF. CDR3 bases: TGTGCCAGCAGCCCCCGACAGGGGTTGACCGGGGAGCTGTTTTTT.

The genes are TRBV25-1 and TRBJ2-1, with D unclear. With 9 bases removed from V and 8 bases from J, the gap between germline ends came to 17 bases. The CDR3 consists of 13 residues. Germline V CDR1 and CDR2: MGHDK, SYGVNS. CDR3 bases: TGTGCCAGTTCACTTGGAGTGGTGGATGAGCAGTTCTTC. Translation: CASSLGVVDEQFF.

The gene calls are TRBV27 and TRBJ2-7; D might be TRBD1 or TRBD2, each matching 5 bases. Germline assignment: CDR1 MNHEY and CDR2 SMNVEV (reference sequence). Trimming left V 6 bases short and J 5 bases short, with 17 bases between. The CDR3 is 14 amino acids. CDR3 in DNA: TGTGCCAGCAGCTGGGGGATAATCGGGCACGAGCAGTACTTC. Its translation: CASSWGIIGHEQYF.

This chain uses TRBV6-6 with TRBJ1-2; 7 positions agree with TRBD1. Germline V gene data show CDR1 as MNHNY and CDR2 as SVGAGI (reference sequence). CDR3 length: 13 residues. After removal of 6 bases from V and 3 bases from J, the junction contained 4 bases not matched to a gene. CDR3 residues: CASSSTGDYGYTF. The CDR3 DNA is TGTGCCAGCAGCTCCACAGGGGACTATGGCTACACCTTC.

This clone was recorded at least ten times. CDR3 DNA sequence: TGTGCCAGCAGTTTCACCGGTTACTACGAGCAGTACTTC. This sequence encodes CASSFTGYYEQYF. This chain joins TRBV28 and TRBJ2-7; the D is unclear. Trimming removed 3 bases at V and 3 bases at J, with 9 bases between. This CDR3 is 13 amino acids long. Germline values: CDR1 MDHEN, CDR2 SYDVKM.

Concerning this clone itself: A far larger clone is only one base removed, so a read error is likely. The CDR3 coding sequence is TGTGCCAGCAGTGAAGAAGCAAGGAACTATGGCTACACCTTC. Residues: CASSEEARNYGYTF. This chain connects TRBV2 to TRBJ1-2; D unresolved. The CDR3 is 14 residues long. Deletions cut 1 base from V and 2 bases from J, with 8 bases between. Germline loops: CDR1 SNHLY, CDR2 FYNNEI.

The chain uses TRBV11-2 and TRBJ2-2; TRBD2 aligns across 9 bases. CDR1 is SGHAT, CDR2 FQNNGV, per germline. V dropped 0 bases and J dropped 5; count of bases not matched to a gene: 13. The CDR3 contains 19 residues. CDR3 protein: CASSLDLAGGVFQTGELFF. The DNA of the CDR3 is TGTGCCAGCAGCTTAGATCTTGCGGGAGGGGTTTTTCAAACCGGGGAGCTGTTTTTT.

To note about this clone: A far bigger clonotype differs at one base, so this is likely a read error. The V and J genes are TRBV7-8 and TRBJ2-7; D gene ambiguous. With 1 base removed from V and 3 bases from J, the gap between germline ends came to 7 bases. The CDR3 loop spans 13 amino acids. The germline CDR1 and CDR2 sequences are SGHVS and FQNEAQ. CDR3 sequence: CASSLGPYYEQYF. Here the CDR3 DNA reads TGTGCCAGCAGCTTAGGACCGTACTACGAGCAGTACTTC.

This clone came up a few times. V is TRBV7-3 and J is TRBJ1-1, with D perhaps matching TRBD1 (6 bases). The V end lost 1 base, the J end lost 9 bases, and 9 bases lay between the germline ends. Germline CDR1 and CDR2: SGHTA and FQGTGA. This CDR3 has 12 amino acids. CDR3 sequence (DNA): TGTGCCAGCAGCTTAAATGGGGGCCAAGCTTTCTTT. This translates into CASSLNGGQAFF.

The CDR3 loop reads CASSEVGSTNYGYTF. CDR3 nucleotide sequence: TGTGCCAGCAGTGAAGTGGGGTCGACTAACTATGGCTACACCTTC. V is TRBV6-1 and J is TRBJ1-2; no firm D call. This CDR3 region has 15 residues. Between the trimmed V and J ends, which lost 1 base and 0 bases, there was a span of 9 bases. Germline CDR1 MNHNS, CDR2 SASEGT.

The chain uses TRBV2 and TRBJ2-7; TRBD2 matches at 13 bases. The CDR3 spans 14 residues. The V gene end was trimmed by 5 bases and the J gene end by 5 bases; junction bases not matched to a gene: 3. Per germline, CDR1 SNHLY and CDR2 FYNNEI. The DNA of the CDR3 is TGTGCCAGCAGTCGACTAGCGGGAGGCCACGAGCAGTACTTC. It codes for CASSRLAGGHEQYF.

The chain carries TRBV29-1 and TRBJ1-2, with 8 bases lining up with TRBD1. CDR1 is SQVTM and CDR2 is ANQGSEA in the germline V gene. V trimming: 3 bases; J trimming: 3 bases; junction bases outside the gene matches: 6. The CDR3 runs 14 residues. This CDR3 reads CSVDPGQDYYGYTF. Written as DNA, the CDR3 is TGCAGCGTTGACCCGGGACAGGACTACTATGGCTACACCTTC. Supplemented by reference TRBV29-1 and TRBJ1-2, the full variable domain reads SAVISQKPSRDICQRGTSLTIQCQVDSQVTMMFWYRQQPGQSLTLIATANQGSEATYESGFVIDKFPISRPNLTFSTLTVSNMSPEDSSIYLCSVDPGQDYYGYTFGSGTRLTVV.

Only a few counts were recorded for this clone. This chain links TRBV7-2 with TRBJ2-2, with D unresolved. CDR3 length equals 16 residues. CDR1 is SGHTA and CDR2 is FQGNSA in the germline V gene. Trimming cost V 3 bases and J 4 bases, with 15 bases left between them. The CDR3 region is CASSFKRARGTGELFF. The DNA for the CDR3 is TGTGCCAGCAGCTTTAAGAGAGCTCGAGGCACCGGGGAGCTGTTTTTT.

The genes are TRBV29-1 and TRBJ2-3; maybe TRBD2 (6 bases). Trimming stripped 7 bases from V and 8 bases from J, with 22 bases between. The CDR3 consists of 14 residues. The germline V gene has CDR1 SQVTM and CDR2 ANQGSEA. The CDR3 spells CSGIRDSTPTTQYF. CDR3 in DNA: TGCAGCGGGATCCGGGACTCAACCCCTACTACGCAGTATTTT.

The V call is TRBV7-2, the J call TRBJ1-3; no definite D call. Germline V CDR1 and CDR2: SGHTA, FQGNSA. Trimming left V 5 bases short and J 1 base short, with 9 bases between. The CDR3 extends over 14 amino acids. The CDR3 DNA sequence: TGTGCCAGCAGCCCGGGATTTTCTGGAAACACCATATATTTT. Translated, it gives CASSPGFSGNTIYF.

The CDR3 DNA reads TGTGCCAGCATAGGGACATCTAGCACAGATACGCAGTATTTT. Translated: CASIGTSSTDTQYF. This chain links TRBV25-1 with TRBJ2-3, with D possibly being TRBD1 (6 bases). The CDR3 runs to 14 residues. Per the germline V gene, CDR1 is MGHDK and CDR2 is SYGVNS. V lost 7 bases and J 0 bases, leaving 11 bases between the germline ends.

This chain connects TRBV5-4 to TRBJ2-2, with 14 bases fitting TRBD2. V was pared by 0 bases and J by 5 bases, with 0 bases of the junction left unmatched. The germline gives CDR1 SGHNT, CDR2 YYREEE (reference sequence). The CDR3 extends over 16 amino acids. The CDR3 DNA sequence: TGTGCCAGCAGCTTGGGGACTAGCGGGAGGACCGGGGAGCTGTTTTTT. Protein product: CASSLGTSGRTGELFF.